The 2 T cell receptor beta chains below were found in one sample sequenced in a study of pediatric ulcerative colitis. The data were produced by immunoSEQ multiplex PCR, yet TCRdb's version contains in-frame clones alone and is incomplete. The sample records 59,000 or so clones, 77% being singletons. The sample taken for sequencing was blood. The receptors shown here come from a boy between 10 and 17 years old with moderate ulcerative colitis.

This clone was picked up one time. This rearrangement joins TRBV6-1 to TRBJ2-7; TRBD2 matches at 10 bases. The J segment lost 0 bases and the V segment lost 10 bases, leaving 6 bases of the junction unmatched. Per the germline V gene, CDR1 is MNHNS and CDR2 is SASEGT. This CDR3 is built from 14 residues. This CDR3 is CATLAGGVSYEQYF. In nucleotides, the CDR3 is TGTGCCACATTAGCGGGAGGAGTCTCCTACGAGCAGTACTTC.

This clone was counted a single time. The rearrangement joins TRBV5-1 to TRBJ2-1; 13 bases fit TRBD2. Trimming took 6 bases from V and 3 from J; bases not matched to a gene: 6. This CDR3 has 16 amino acids. Germline values: CDR1 SGHRS, CDR2 YFSETQ. CDR3 region: CASTSRLAGGYNEQFF. DNA of the CDR3: TGCGCCAGCACCTCAAGACTAGCGGGGGGCTACAATGAGCAGTTCTTC.